This TCR beta chain was sequenced during a study of regulatory T cells in long-lasting Graves disease. A few counts support this clonotype. The time point here: newly diagnosed GD, antithyroid drugs for less than 3 months. Scientists built the TCR library using RNA that was extracted from PBMCs. Construction of TCR beta libraries relied on iRepertoire HTBI primers and on Arm-PCR targeting CDR3 regions. TCRdb re-derived calls from the multiplex PCR reads in MiXCR, one entry per CDR3 protein. The sample holds roughly 560,000 distinct CDR3 sequences; about 16% are singletons and the top ten take 20% to 25%. Germline CDR1 is MGHRA and CDR2 is YSYEKL. The CDR3 is 14 amino acids. With 0 bases removed from V and 8 bases from J, the gap between germline ends came to 10 bases. The data were also submitted as part of a second study, on T cells in Graves' hyperthyroidism and ophthalmopathy. From that report: Stable Graves' hyperthyroidism meant no ophthalmopathy progression within 18 months. Carried out on the TCR CDR3, a first-round RT-PCR used the HTBI primer set.

The sample in question was peripheral blood mononuclear cells (PBMCs), obtained at new diagnosis, from a patient treated with antithyroid drugs. The sequence was obtained from a woman aged 35-65 years with Graves disease. This rearrangement joins TRBV4-1 to TRBJ1-4, with D unresolved. CDR3 sequence (DNA): TGCGCCAGCAGCCAAGATGGGGTACGGGAAAAACTGTTTTTT. Amino acids: CASSQDGVREKLFF.